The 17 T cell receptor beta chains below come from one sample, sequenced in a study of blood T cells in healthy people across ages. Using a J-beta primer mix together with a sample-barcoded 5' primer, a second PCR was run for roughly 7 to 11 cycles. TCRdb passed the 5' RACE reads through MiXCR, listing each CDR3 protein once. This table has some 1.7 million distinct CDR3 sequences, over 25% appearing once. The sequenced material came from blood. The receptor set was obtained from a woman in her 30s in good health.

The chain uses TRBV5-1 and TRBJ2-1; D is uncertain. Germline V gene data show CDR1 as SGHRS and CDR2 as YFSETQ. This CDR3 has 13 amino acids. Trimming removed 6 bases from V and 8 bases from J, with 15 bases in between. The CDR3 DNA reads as TGCGCCAGCACCCAGATGGACCGCGATGAGCAGTTCTTC. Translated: CASTQMDRDEQFF.

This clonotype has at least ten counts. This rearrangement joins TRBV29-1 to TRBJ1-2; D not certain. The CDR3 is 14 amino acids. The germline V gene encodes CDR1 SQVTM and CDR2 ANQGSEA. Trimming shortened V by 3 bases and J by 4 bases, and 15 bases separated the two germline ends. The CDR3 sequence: CSVELQGQGYGYTF. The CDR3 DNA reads TGCAGCGTTGAGCTTCAAGGTCAAGGCTATGGCTACACCTTC.

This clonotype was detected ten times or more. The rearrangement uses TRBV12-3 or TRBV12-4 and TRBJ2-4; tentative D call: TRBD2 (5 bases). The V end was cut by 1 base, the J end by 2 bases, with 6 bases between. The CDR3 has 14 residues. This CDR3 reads CASSLVATKNIQYF. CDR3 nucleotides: TGTGCCAGCAGTTTAGTAGCGACCAAAAACATTCAGTACTTC.

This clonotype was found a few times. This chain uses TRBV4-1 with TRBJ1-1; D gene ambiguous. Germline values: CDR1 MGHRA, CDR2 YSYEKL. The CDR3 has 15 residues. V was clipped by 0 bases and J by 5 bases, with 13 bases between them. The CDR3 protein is CASSQDLRVGTEAFF. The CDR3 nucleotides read TGCGCCAGCAGCCAAGATCTAAGGGTCGGGACTGAAGCTTTCTTT.

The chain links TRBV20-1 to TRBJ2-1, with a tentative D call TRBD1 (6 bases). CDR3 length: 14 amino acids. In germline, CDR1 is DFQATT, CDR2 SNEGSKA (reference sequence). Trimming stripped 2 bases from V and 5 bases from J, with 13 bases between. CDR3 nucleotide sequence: TGCAGTGCTAGAAAGCCCAGGACAGACAATGAGCAGTTCTTC. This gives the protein CSARKPRTDNEQFF.

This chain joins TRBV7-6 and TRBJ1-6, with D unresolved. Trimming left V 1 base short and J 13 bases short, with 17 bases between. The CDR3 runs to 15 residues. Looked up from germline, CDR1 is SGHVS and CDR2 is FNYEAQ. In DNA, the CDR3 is TGTGCCAGCAGCTTAGGCCTCAGATCAAGTTCGCCCCTCCACTTT. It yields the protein CASSLGLRSSSPLHF.

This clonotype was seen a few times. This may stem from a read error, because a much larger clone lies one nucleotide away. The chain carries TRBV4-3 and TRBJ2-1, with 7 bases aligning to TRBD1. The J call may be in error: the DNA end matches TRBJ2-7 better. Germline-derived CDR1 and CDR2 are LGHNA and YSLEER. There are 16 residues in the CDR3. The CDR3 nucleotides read TGCACCAGCAGCCAAGATTTGCGACAGGGTCATTACGAGCAGTACTTC. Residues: CTSSQDLRQGHYEQYF.

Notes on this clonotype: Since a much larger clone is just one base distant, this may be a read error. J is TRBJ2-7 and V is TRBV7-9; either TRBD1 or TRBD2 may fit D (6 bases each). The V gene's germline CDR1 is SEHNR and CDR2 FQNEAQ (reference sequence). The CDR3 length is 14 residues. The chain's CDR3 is CAGSPRDGGDEQYF. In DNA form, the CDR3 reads TGTGCCGGCAGCCCGCGGGACGGGGGCGACGAGCAGTACTTC.

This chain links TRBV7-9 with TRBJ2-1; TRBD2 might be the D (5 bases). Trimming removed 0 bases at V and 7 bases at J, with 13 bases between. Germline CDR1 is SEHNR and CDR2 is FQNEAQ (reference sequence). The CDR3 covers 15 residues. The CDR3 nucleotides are TGTGCCAGCAGCTTAGCTATCGGGATGGGGAATGAGCAGTTCTTC. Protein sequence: CASSLAIGMGNEQFF.

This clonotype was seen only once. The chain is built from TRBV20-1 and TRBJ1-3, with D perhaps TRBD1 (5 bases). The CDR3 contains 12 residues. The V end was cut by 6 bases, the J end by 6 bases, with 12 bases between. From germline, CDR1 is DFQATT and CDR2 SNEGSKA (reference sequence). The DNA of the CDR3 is TGCAGTGCCTCCGGGACTGAAAACACCATATATTTT. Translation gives CSASGTENTIYF.

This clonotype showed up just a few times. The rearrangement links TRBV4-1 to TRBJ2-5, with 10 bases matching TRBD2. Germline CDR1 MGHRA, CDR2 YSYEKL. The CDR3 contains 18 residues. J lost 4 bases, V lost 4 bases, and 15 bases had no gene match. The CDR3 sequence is CASSPESGGAARGETQYF. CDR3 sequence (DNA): TGCGCCAGCAGCCCTGAGAGCGGGGGGGCCGCTCGGGGAGAGACCCAGTACTTC.

CDR3 coding DNA: TGTGCCAGCAGTAAACAGGGGGCTACTGGGGCCAACGTCCTGACTTTC. Amino acid sequence: CASSKQGATGANVLTF. The rearrangement links TRBV6-6 to TRBJ2-6; 9 positions agree with TRBD1. The CDR3 extends over 16 amino acids. Losses at the gene ends were 5 bases for V and 2 bases for J; bases not matched to a gene: 4. CDR1 and CDR2 (germline): MNHNY, SVGAGI (reference sequence).

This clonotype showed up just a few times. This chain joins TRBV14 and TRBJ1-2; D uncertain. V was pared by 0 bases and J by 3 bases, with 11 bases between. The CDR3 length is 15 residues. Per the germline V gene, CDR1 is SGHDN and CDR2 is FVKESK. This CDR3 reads CASSQDIGFYYGYTF. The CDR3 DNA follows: TGTGCCAGCAGCCAAGACATAGGTTTTTACTATGGCTACACCTTC.

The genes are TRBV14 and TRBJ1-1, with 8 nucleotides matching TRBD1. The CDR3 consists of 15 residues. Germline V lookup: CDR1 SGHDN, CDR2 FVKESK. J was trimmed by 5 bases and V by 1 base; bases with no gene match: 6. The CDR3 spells CASSQVQGARTEAFF. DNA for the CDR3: TGTGCCAGCAGCCAAGTTCAGGGGGCAAGGACTGAAGCTTTCTTT. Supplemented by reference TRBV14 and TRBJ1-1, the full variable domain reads EAGVTQFPSHSVIEKGQTVTLRCDPISGHDNLYWYRRVMGKEIKFLLHFVKESKQDESGMPNNRFLAERTGGTYSTLKVQPAELEDSGVYFCASSQVQGARTEAFFGQGTRLTVV.

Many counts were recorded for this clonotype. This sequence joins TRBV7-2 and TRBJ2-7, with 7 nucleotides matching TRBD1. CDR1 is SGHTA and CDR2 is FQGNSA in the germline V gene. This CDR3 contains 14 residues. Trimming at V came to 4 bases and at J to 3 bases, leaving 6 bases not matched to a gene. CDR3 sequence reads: CASSSQGFYYEQYF. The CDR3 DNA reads TGTGCCAGCAGCTCACAGGGGTTCTACTACGAGCAGTACTTC. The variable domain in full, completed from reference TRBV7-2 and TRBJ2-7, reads GAGVSQSPSNKVTEKGKDVELRCDPISGHTALYWYRQSLGQGLEFLIYFQGNSAPDKSGLPSDRFSAERTGGSVSTLTIQRTQQEDSAVYLCASSSQGFYYEQYFGPGTRLTVT.

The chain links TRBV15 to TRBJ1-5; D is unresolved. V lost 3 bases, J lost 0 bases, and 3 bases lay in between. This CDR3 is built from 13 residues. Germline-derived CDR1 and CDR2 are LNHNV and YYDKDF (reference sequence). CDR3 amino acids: CATSSNSNQPQHF. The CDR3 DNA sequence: TGTGCCACCAGCAGTAATAGCAATCAGCCCCAGCATTTT.

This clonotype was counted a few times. The CDR3 coding sequence is TGTGCCAGCAGTGAAGTCAACGAACCGCAGCCCCAGCATTTT. Encoded protein: CASSEVNEPQPQHF. The chain couples TRBV2 to TRBJ1-5; D unclear. The CDR3 has 14 residues. With 1 base removed from V and 7 bases from J, the gap between germline ends came to 11 bases. Germline V lookup: CDR1 SNHLY, CDR2 FYNNEI.